Below are 24 T cell receptor beta chains sequenced from a single sample in a study of T cell repertoires in cytomegalovirus infection. These receptors' antigens are unknown. TCRdb ran MiXCR on the reads and lists one entry per CDR3 protein. The sample holds 84,000 or so distinct CDR3 sequences, roughly half seen once. This specimen consisted of CD8+ T cells from cultured PBMCs, obtained from culture after CMV antigen stimulation. These receptors all come from a human donor in good health (CMV status not recorded). Some clones in this sample may be carry-over from other donors' samples.

The chain has TRBV7-8 and TRBJ2-1, with no clear D. Germline V lookup: CDR1 SGHVS, CDR2 FQNEAQ. Trimming pared 2 bases from V and 8 bases from J, leaving 10 bases between. The CDR3 length is 13 residues. In DNA, the CDR3 is TGTGCCAGCAGCTTAATGGGGTGGGATGAGCAGTTCTTC. As protein: CASSLMGWDEQFF.

This clonotype was picked up a small number of times. The rearrangement uses TRBV27 and TRBJ2-1; TRBD2 matches 8 bases. The CDR3 runs 16 residues. The germline V gene encodes CDR1 MNHEY and CDR2 SMNVEV (reference sequence). Germline trimming cut 5 bases from V and 8 bases from J; bases unmatched to any gene: 14. The CDR3 coding sequence is TGTGCCAGCAGTCCGCCGCGGGGGGCGTGGGGGGATGAGCAGTTCTTC. It specifies CASSPPRGAWGDEQFF.

This rearrangement joins TRBV7-3 to TRBJ1-3, with 9 bases identical to TRBD1. Germline loops: CDR1 SGHTA, CDR2 FQGTGA. The CDR3 totals 18 residues. The J segment lost 0 bases and the V segment lost 8 bases, leaving 14 bases of the junction unmatched. This CDR3 is CASRITMTGGTSGNTIYF. CDR3 bases: TGTGCCAGCCGCATTACGATGACAGGGGGGACCTCTGGAAACACCATATATTTT.

This clonotype came up a few times. In DNA form, the CDR3 reads TGTGCCAGCAGTTTAGGCCAGGTGGGGGATGGCTACACCTTC. This translates into CASSLGQVGDGYTF. J is TRBJ1-2 and V is TRBV27; D is perhaps TRBD1 (5 bases). Trimming removed 2 bases at V and 6 bases at J, with 13 bases between. The CDR3 is 14 amino acids. Looked up from germline, CDR1 is MNHEY and CDR2 is SMNVEV (reference sequence).

This clonotype showed up just a few times. The DNA for the CDR3 is TGTGCCAGTAGTCTTGGGACAGCTAGCACAGATACGCAGTATTTT. Its translation: CASSLGTASTDTQYF. The chain carries TRBV19 and TRBJ2-3; 7 bases are shared with TRBD1. The germline V gene encodes CDR1 LNHDA and CDR2 SQIVND (reference sequence). The length of the CDR3 is 15 residues. J lost 0 bases, V lost 5 bases, and 5 bases had no gene match. Drawing the rest from reference TRBV19 and TRBJ2-3, the complete variable domain is DGGITQSPKYLFRKEGQNVTLSCEQNLNHDAMYWYRQDPGQGLRLIYYSQIVNDFQKGDIAEGYSVSREKKESFPLTVTSAQKNPTAFYLCASSLGTASTDTQYFGPGTRLTVL.

This clonotype was detected only once. The rearrangement links TRBV19 to TRBJ2-2; tentatively, D is TRBD1 (6 bases). The CDR3 extends over 20 amino acids. The ends were cut back, 4 bases at V and 5 bases at J, with 29 bases in the middle. Germline V gene sequence: CDR1 LNHDA, CDR2 SQIVND (reference sequence). The CDR3 DNA is TGTGCCAGTAGTACCCCTTTTTGGACAGAGAGGGGTTTTGGTACCGGGGAGCTGTTTTTT. This gives the protein CASSTPFWTERGFGTGELFF.

The chain uses TRBV27 and TRBJ2-7, with D unclear. The CDR3 sequence is 13 residues long. Deletions cut 0 bases from V and 5 bases from J, with 8 bases between. CDR1 and CDR2 (germline): MNHEY, SMNVEV (reference sequence). CDR3 protein: CASSLSPLNEQYF. CDR3 sequence (DNA): TGTGCCAGCAGTTTATCTCCCTTAAACGAGCAGTACTTC.

This clonotype was seen a handful of times. This chain uses TRBV6-1 with TRBJ2-7, with 7 bases aligning to TRBD1. The CDR3 runs 12 residues. Per the germline V gene, CDR1 is MNHNS and CDR2 is SASEGT. J gave up 7 bases and V 8 bases, and 8 bases lay outside the gene matches. The CDR3 sequence: CASQDRLGEQYF. The CDR3 DNA follows: TGTGCCAGCCAGGACAGGTTGGGGGAGCAGTACTTC.

There are a few counts of this clonotype. The chain recombines TRBV12-3 or TRBV12-4 with TRBJ1-2; the D gene is possibly TRBD1 (5 bases). The CDR3 consists of 14 residues. Trimming pared 6 bases from V and 5 bases from J, leaving 16 bases between. In nucleotides, the CDR3 is TGTGCCAGCAGGAGGGGTATCTCGCTATATGGCTACACCTTC. Protein: CASRRGISLYGYTF.

On this clonotype itself: A read error may explain this, as a much larger clone is one base away. The V gene is TRBV9, the J gene TRBJ2-7, with TRBD1 identical over 9 bases. Trimming cost V 7 bases and J 4 bases; bases outside gene matches: 12. The CDR3 has 15 amino acids. CDR1 and CDR2 from the germline V gene are SGDLS and YYNGEE. CDR3 DNA sequence: TGTGCCAGCCGCGCCACAGGGGGCGGCGGATACGAGCAGTACTTC. Its translation: CASRATGGGGYEQYF.

This chain links TRBV4-1 with TRBJ2-7, with TRBD2 as a possible D gene (6 bases). The J call could be wrong; TRBJ2-4 is a better fit for the DNA end. This CDR3 is 16 amino acids long. The germline gives CDR1 MGHRA, CDR2 YSYEKL. CDR3 in amino acids: CASSQEQRAAKNIQYF. For the CDR3, the DNA is TGCGCCAGCAGCCAAGAACAGCGGGCAGCCAAAAACATTCAGTACTTC.

The chain links TRBV6-8 to TRBJ2-7, with unresolved D. The CDR3 contains 10 residues. Per the germline V gene, CDR1 is MNHGY and CDR2 is SAAAGT. Trimming removed 8 bases from V and 5 bases from J, with 7 bases in between. This CDR3 is CASDLDEQYF. CDR3 DNA sequence: TGTGCCAGCGATTTGGACGAGCAGTACTTC.

Only a few counts were recorded for this clonotype. This chain joins TRBV7-6 and TRBJ2-1, with 8 bases lining up with TRBD2. The V segment lost 5 bases and the J segment 5 bases; nucleotides outside the gene matches: 5. The CDR3 contains 14 residues. Per the germline V gene, CDR1 is SGHVS and CDR2 is FNYEAQ. This CDR3 reads CASSPRTSHNEQFF. Here the CDR3 DNA reads TGTGCCAGCAGCCCCCGGACTAGCCACAATGAGCAGTTCTTC.

This chain uses TRBV7-9 with TRBJ2-7; D remains ambiguous. In germline, CDR1 is SEHNR, CDR2 FQNEAQ (reference sequence). V was cut by 5 bases and J by 2 bases, with 13 bases left in between. This CDR3 region has 14 residues. The CDR3 DNA reads TGTGCCAGCAGCCTAAGACACGAACCCTACGAGCAGTACTTC. Translation: CASSLRHEPYEQYF. Using reference TRBV7-9 and TRBJ2-7 for the parts outside the CDR3, the full variable domain is DTGVSQNPRHKITKRGQNVTFRCDPISEHNRLYWYRQTLGQGPEFLTYFQNEAQLEKSRLLSDRFSAERPKGSFSTLEIQRTEQGDSAMYLCASSLRHEPYEQYFGPGTRLTVT.

This clonotype has only a few counts. CDR3 DNA: TGTGCCAGCAGCTCGTTCCCGGACAGTCAGGGCTACACCTTC. Amino acids: CASSSFPDSQGYTF. V usage is TRBV11-2 and J usage is TRBJ1-2; a possible D gene is TRBD1 (6 bases). The germline CDR1 and CDR2 sequences are SGHAT and FQNNGV. The V end was cut by 4 bases, the J end by 8 bases, with 17 bases between. CDR3 length: 14 amino acids.

The rearrangement joins TRBV29-1 to TRBJ1-2; unclear D gene. This CDR3 contains 14 residues. Trimming took off 2 bases at V and 2 bases at J, with 12 bases between the two ends. Germline lookup yields CDR1 SQVTM and CDR2 ANQGSEA. CDR3 sequence (DNA): TGCAGCGTTGAAAAAAACGCAGGAAACTATGGCTACACCTTC. Protein: CSVEKNAGNYGYTF.

V is TRBV7-8 and J is TRBJ1-5, with TRBD1 identical over 7 bases. J lost 6 bases, V lost 2 bases, and 7 bases had no gene match. Germline CDR1 and CDR2: SGHVS and FQNEAQ. This CDR3 comprises 15 residues. CDR3 sequence reads: CASSLTRGVLQPQHF. The CDR3 region has the DNA TGTGCCAGCAGCTTAACCAGGGGGGTACTTCAGCCCCAGCATTTT.

The CDR3 nucleotides read TGCGCCAGCACCGCGGGACAGGGAACAGATACGCAGTATTTT. Translation: CASTAGQGTDTQYF. The chain is built from TRBV5-1 and TRBJ2-3; TRBD1 matches 9 bases. CDR1 is SGHRS and CDR2 is YFSETQ in the germline V gene. The CDR3 has 14 amino acids. Trimming at V came to 6 bases and at J to 3 bases, leaving 5 bases not matched to a gene.

The chain links TRBV27 to TRBJ1-1; 7 bases fit TRBD1. In germline, CDR1 is MNHEY, CDR2 SMNVEV (reference sequence). The CDR3 has 16 amino acids. V lost 3 bases, J lost 4 bases, and 11 bases stayed unmatched. The CDR3 loop is CASSFIPTGKSTEAFF. CDR3 bases: TGTGCCAGCAGTTTCATCCCGACAGGGAAGAGCACTGAAGCTTTCTTT.

This rearrangement joins TRBV24-1 to TRBJ1-1; D perhaps matches TRBD1 (6 bases). CDR3 length equals 15 residues. The ends were cut back, 7 bases at V and 1 base at J, with 15 bases in the middle. CDR1 and CDR2 from the germline V gene are KGHDR and SFDVKD. CDR3 bases: TGTGCCACCAGGCCGGGGATGGGGGCGAACACTGAAGCTTTCTTT. This translates into CATRPGMGANTEAFF.

This clonotype occurred many times. The chain carries TRBV28 and TRBJ2-7, with 9 nucleotides matching TRBD1. From germline, CDR1 is MDHEN and CDR2 SYDVKM. The CDR3 length is 15 residues. The junction had 10 bases not matched to a gene; V was cut back by 7 bases and J by 3 bases. For the CDR3, the DNA is TGTGCCAGCACCACTCCGACGACAGGGGGCTACGAGCAGTACTTC. Residues: CASTTPTTGGYEQYF.

The DNA of the CDR3 is TGTGCCAGCAGCTCCGACAGGGGCAATCAGCCCCAGCATTTT. Translating it yields CASSSDRGNQPQHF. The V and J genes are TRBV7-2 and TRBJ1-5, with TRBD1 identical over 7 bases. Germline V gene sequence: CDR1 SGHTA, CDR2 FQGNSA. The CDR3 length is 14 residues. Germline trimming cut 4 bases from V and 2 bases from J; bases unmatched to any gene: 2.

The sample holds a few counts of this clonotype. The chain employs TRBV6-6 and TRBJ2-7; D is undetermined. The CDR3 spans 13 residues. Germline V CDR1 and CDR2: MNHNY, SVGAGI (reference sequence). V was trimmed by 10 bases and J by 0 bases, leaving 13 bases between them. The CDR3 bases are TGTGCCATCGCCTCGGCAGACTCCTACGAGCAGTACTTC. Translating it yields CAIASADSYEQYF.

J is TRBJ1-6 and V is TRBV18; D is possibly TRBD1 (6 bases). V was trimmed by 0 bases and J by 9 bases, leaving 12 bases between them. CDR1 and CDR2 (germline): KGHSH, LQKENI. This CDR3 has 15 amino acids. The CDR3 here is CASSPPTQGISPLHF. Here the CDR3 DNA reads TGTGCCAGCTCACCACCGACTCAGGGGATTTCACCCCTCCACTTT.